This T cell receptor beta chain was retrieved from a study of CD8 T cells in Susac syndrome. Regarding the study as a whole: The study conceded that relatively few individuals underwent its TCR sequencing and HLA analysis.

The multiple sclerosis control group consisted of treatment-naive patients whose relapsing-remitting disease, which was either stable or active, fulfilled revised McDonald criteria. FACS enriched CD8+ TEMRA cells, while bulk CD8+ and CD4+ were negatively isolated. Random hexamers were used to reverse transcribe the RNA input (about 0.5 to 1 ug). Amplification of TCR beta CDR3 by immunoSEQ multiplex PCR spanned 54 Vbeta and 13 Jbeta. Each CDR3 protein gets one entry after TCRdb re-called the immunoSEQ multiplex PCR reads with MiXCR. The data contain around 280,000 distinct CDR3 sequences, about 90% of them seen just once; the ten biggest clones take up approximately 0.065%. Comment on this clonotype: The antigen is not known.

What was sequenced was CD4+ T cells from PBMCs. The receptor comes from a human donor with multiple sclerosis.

CDR3 sequence: CSVRPPGHLNNEQFF. In nucleotides, the CDR3 is TGCAGCGTTCGACCCCCGGGACACCTCAACAATGAGCAGTTCTTC. The chain combines TRBV29-1 with TRBJ2-1; D perhaps matches TRBD1 (6 bases). From germline, CDR1 is SQVTM and CDR2 ANQGSEA. The CDR3 spans 15 residues. Trimming removed 5 bases at V and 5 bases at J, with 19 bases between.